This paragraph covers one T cell receptor beta chain sequence. These data originate in a study of blood T cells in healthy people across ages. A second PCR, run for about 6 to 11 cycles, used a sample-barcoded 5' primer plus a J-beta primer mix. TCRdb passed the 5' RACE reads through MiXCR, listing each CDR3 protein once. The sample carries approximately 810,000 distinct CDR3 sequences, 25% to 30% recorded once. Deletions cut 0 bases from V and 0 bases from J, with 10 bases between. CDR1 and CDR2 from the germline V gene are SGHNT and YYREEE (reference sequence). This CDR3 has 15 residues. The TCR comes from a woman aged 80 or over in good health. The chain recombines TRBV5-4 with TRBJ2-7; either TRBD1 or TRBD2 may fit D (5 bases each). The material sequenced was blood. CDR3 in amino acids: CASSLGGFSSYEQYF. The CDR3 nucleotides are TGTGCCAGCAGCTTGGGGGGGTTCAGCTCCTACGAGCAGTACTTC.